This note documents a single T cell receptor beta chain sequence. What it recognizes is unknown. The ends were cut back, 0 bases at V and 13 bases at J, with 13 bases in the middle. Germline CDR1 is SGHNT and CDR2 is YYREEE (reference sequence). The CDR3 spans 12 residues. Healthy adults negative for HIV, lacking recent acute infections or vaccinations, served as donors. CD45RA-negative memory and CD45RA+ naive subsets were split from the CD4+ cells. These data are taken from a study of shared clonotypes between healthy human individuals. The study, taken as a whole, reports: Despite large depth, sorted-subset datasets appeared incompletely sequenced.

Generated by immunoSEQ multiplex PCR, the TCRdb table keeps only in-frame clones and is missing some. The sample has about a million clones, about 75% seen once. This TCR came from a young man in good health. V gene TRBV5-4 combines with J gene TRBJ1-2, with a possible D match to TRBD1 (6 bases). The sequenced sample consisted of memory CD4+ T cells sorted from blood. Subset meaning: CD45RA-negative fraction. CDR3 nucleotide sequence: TGTGCCAGCAGCTTGGACAGGGTGGTATCCACCTTC. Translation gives CASSLDRVVSTF.